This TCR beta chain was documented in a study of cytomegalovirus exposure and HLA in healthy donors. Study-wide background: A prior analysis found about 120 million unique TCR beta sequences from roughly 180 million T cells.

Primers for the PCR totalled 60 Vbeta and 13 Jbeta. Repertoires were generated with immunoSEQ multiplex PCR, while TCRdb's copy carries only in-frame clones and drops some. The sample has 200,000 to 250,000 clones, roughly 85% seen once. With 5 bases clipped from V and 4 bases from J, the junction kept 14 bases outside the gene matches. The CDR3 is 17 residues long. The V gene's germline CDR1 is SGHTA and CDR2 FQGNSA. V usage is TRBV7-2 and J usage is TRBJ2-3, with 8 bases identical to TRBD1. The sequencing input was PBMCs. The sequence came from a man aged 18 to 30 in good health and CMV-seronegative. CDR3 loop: CASSPYQGASRADTQYF. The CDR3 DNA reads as TGTGCCAGCAGCCCCTACCAGGGGGCTAGCAGGGCAGATACGCAGTATTTT. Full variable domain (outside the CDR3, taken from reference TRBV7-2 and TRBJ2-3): GAGVSQSPSNKVTEKGKDVELRCDPISGHTALYWYRQSLGQGLEFLIYFQGNSAPDKSGLPSDRFSAERTGGSVSTLTIQRTQQEDSAVYLCASSPYQGASRADTQYFGPGTRLTVL.